This T cell receptor (beta chain) is from a study of OX40 agonist ivuxolimab in advanced cancers. The wider study: Patients treated during dose escalation were battling hepatocellular carcinoma, melanoma, renal cell or head and neck cancer. Partial responses were recorded for three patients, including one with hepatocellular carcinoma and two with cutaneous melanoma. Whole-study findings and limits: The antigens recognized by the expanded peripheral T cells, that is their antigen specificity, were not determined.

CDR3 length equals 14 residues. V was trimmed by 4 bases and J by 8 bases, leaving 18 bases between them. Per germline, CDR1 SGHRS and CDR2 YFSETQ. This clone has just a few counts. Its cognate antigen is unknown. Here immunoSEQ multiplex PCR was the method, and the copy in TCRdb shows in-frame clones only, minus some. The sample contains under 15,000 clones, 80% of which appear only once. This TCR was recovered from an adult with an advanced solid tumor such as melanoma, head and neck, liver or kidney cancer. The material was CD4+ or CD8+ T cells sorted from blood, obtained in a trial of the OX40 agonist ivuxolimab. J is TRBJ1-2 and V is TRBV5-1; D unresolved. The CDR3 here is CASSPPGVERGYTF. The CDR3 bases are TGCGCCAGCAGCCCACCGGGAGTCGAGCGAGGCTACACCTTC.